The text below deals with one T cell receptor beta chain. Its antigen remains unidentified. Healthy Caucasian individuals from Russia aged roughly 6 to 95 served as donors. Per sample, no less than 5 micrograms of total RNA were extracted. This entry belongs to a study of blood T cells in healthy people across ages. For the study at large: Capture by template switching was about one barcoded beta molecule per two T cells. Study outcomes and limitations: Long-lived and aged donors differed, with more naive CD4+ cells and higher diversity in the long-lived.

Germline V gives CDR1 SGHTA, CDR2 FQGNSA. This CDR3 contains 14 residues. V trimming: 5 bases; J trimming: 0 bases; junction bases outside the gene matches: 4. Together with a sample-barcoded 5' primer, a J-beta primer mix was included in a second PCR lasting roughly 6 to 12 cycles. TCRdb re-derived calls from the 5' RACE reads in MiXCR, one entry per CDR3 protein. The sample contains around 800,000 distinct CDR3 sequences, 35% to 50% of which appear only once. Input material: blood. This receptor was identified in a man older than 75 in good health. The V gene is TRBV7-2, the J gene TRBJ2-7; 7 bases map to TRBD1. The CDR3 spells CASSPDRHSYEQYF. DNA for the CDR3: TGTGCCAGCAGCCCGGACAGGCACTCCTACGAGCAGTACTTC.